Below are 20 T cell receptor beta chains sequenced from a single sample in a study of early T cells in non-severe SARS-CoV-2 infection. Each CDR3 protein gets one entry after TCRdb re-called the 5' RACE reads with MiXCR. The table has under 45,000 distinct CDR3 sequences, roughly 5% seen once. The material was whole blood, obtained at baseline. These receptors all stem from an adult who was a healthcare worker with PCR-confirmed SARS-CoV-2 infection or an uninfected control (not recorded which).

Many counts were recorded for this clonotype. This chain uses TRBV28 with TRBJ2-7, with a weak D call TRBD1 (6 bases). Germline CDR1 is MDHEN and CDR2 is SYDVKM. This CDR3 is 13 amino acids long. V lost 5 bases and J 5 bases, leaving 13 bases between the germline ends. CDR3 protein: CASSRGGTDEQYF. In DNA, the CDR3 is TGTGCCAGCAGTCGTGGGGGCACGGACGAGCAGTACTTC.

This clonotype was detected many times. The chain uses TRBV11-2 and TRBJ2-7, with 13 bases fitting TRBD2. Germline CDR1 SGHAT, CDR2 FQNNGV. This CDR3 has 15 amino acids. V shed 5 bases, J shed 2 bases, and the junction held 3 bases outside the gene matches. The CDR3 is CASSQTSGRPYEQYF. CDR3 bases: TGTGCCAGCAGCCAGACTAGCGGGAGGCCCTACGAGCAGTACTTC.

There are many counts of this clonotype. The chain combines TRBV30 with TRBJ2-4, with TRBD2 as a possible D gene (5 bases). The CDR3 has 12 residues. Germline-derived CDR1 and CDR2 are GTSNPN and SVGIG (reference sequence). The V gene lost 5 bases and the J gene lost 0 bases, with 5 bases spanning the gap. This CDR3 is CAWGLAKNIQYF. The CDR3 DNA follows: TGTGCCTGGGGACTAGCCAAAAACATTCAGTACTTC.

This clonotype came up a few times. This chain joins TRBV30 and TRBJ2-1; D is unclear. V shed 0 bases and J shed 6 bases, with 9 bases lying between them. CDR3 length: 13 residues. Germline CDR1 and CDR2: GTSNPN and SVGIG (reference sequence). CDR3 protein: CAWSVGSTNEQFF. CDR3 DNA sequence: TGTGCCTGGAGTGTAGGTAGTACCAATGAGCAGTTCTTC.

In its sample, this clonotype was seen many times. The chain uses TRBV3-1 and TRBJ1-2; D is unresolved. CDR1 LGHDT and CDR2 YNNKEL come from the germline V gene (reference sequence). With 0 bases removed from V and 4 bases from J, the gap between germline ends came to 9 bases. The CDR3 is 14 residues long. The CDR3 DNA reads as TGTGCCAGCAGCCAAGATCTGGCGGCCTATGGCTACACCTTC. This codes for CASSQDLAAYGYTF.

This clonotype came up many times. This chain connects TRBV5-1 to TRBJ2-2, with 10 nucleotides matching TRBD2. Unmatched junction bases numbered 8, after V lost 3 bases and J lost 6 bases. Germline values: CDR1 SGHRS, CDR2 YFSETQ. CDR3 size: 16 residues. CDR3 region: CASSSSGGSWAGELFF. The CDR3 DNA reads TGCGCCAGCAGCTCTAGCGGGGGCTCTTGGGCCGGGGAGCTGTTTTTT.

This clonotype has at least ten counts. The DNA of the CDR3 is TGCGCCAGCAGTCGGTCAGCGGGAGCCAATGAGCAGTTCTTC. It codes for CASSRSAGANEQFF. The chain uses TRBV5-1 and TRBJ2-1; 8 bases agree with TRBD2. After removal of 5 bases from V and 6 bases from J, the junction contained 7 bases not matched to a gene. This CDR3 is built from 14 residues. CDR1 is SGHRS, CDR2 YFSETQ, per germline. The variable domain in full, with the rest retrieved from reference TRBV5-1 and TRBJ2-1, is KAGVTQTPRYLIKTRGQQVTLSCSPISGHRSVSWYQQTPGQGLQFLFEYFSETQRNKGNFPGRFSGRQFSNSRSEMNVSTLELGDSALYLCASSRSAGANEQFFGPGTRLTVL.

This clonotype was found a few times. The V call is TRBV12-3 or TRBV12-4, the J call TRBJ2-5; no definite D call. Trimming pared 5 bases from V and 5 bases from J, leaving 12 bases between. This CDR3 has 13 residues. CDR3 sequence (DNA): TGTGCCAGCAGTCCCGTGGGGTGGGAGACCCAGTACTTC. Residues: CASSPVGWETQYF.

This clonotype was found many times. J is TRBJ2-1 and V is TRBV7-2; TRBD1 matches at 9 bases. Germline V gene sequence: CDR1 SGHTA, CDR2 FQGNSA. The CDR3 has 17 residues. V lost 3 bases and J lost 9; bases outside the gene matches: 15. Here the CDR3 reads CASSLPQGAPSTGEQFF. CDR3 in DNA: TGTGCCAGCAGCTTGCCACAGGGGGCACCCTCAACCGGTGAGCAGTTCTTC.

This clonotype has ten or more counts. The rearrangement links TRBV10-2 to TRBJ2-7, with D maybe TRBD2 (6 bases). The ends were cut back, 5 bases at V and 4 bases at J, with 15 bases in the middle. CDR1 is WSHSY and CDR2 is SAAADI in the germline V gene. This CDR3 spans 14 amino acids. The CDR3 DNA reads TGCGCCAGCAGTCTCGGCAGCCGGGAGTACGAGCAGTACTTC. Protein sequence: CASSLGSREYEQYF.

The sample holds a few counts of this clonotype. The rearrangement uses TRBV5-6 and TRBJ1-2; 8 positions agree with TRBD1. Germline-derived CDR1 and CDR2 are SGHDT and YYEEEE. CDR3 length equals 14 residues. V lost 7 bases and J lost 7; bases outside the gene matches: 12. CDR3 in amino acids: CASGAGGAISGYTF. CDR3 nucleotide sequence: TGTGCCAGCGGGGCAGGGGGCGCCATTAGTGGCTACACCTTC.

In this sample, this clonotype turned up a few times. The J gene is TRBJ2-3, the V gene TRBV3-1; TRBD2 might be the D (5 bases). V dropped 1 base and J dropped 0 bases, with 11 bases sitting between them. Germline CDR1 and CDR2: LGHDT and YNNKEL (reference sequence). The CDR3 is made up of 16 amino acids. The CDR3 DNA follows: TGTGCCAGCAGCCAAGGGAGCGGAACTAGCACAGATACGCAGTATTTT. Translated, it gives CASSQGSGTSTDTQYF.

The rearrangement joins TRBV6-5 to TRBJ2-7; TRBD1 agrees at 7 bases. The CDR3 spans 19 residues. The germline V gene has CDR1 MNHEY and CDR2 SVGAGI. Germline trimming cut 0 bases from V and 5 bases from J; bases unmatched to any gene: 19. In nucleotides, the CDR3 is TGTGCCAGCAGTTACTCGATGCCGAGACGGACAGGCCACCCACACGAGCAGTACTTC. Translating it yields CASSYSMPRRTGHPHEQYF.

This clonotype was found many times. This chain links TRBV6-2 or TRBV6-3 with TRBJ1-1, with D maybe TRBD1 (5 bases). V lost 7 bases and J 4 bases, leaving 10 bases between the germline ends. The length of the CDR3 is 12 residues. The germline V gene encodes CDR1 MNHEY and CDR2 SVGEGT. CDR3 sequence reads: CASTREGTEAFF. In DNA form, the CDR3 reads TGTGCCAGCACCAGGGAAGGCACTGAAGCTTTCTTT.

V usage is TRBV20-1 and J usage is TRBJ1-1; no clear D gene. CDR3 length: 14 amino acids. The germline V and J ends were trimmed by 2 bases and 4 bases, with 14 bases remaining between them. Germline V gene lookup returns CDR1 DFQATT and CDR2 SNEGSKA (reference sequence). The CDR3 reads CSARRSPPLTEAFF. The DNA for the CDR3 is TGCAGTGCTAGAAGGTCACCGCCTCTCACTGAAGCTTTCTTT.

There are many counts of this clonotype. CDR3 amino acids: CASSLESRVYNIQYF. DNA of the CDR3: TGTGCCAGCAGCTTAGAGTCTAGGGTGTACAACATTCAGTACTTC. The chain is built from TRBV7-2 and TRBJ2-4, with D unresolved. The V gene lost 1 base and the J gene lost 7 bases, with 14 bases spanning the gap. The CDR3 has 15 amino acids. Germline V gene lookup returns CDR1 SGHTA and CDR2 FQGNSA.

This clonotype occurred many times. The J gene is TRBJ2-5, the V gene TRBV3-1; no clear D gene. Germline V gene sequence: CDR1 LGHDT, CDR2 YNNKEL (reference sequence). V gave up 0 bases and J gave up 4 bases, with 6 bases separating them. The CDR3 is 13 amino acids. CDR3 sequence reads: CASSQDRTETQYF. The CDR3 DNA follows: TGTGCCAGCAGCCAAGATAGGACAGAGACCCAGTACTTC.

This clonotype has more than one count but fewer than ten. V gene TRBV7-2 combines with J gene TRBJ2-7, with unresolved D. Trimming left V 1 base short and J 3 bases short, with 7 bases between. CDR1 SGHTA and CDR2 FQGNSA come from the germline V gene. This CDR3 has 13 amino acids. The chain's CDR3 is CASSLGVGYEQYF. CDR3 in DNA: TGTGCCAGCAGCTTAGGCGTCGGCTACGAGCAGTACTTC.

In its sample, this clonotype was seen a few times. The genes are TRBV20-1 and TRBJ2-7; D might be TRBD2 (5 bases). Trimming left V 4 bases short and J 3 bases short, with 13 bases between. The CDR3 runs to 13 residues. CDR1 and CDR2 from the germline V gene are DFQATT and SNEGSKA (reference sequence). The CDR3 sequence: CSATSGLIYEQYF. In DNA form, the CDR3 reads TGCAGTGCTACTTCTGGACTGATCTACGAGCAGTACTTC.

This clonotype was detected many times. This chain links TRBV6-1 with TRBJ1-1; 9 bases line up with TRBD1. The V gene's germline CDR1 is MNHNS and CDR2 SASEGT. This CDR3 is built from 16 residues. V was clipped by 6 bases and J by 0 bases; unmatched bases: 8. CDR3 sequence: CASSAGTGRMNTEAFF. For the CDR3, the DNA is TGTGCCAGCAGCGCCGGGACAGGGCGTATGAACACTGAAGCTTTCTTT.